This TCR beta chain was obtained from a study of blood T cell repertoires in COVID-19. Study context: Some COVID-19 samples were acute and others convalescent; all came from the United States, Italy and Spain. T cells, B-cell-depleted T cells, or PBMCs provided the cDNA or gDNA that served as material.

Data came from immunoSEQ multiplex PCR; TCRdb stores just in-frame clones and leaves some out. This repertoire shows 140,000 to 150,000 clones, roughly four fifths found once; its top ten account for approximately 14%. The CDR3 has 14 amino acids. Germline CDR1 and CDR2: SNHLY and FYNNEI. The V and J ends lost 9 bases and 2 bases, in that order; junction bases with no gene match: 6. The receptor was isolated from a human donor with acute or convalescent COVID-19. The donor label of this sample is uncertain. The rearrangement joins TRBV2 to TRBJ2-2, with 7 bases lining up with TRBD1. The sample comprised peripheral blood. CDR3 residues: CASYDRENTGELFF. The DNA of the CDR3 is TGTGCCAGTTACGACAGGGAAAACACCGGGGAGCTGTTTTTT.